The sequence of this T cell receptor beta chain was determined in a study of T-cell memory formation after mild COVID-19. TCRdb re-called the 5' RACE reads through MiXCR, storing one row per CDR3 protein. The sample carries roughly 340,000 distinct CDR3 sequences, less than 20% recorded once. Germline CDR1 reads SGHAT; CDR2 reads FQNNGV. Trimming cost V 8 bases and J 3 bases, with 16 bases left between them. The CDR3 covers 15 residues. The chain combines TRBV11-2 with TRBJ2-2, with TRBD1 as a possible D gene (6 bases). The source of this sequence is a man between 18 and 35 years old who had mild COVID-19 (a few samples of this study predate the infection). Cell type and time point are not known. Source material: PBMCs or a T cell subset sorted from them (not recorded which). In DNA, the CDR3 is TGTGCCAGCCGGCCTTGGGGGCGGGACACCGGGGAGCTGTTTTTT. Amino acids: CASRPWGRDTGELFF. The complete variable domain, with remaining parts taken from reference TRBV11-2 and TRBJ2-2, reads EAGVAQSPRYKIIEKRQSVAFWCNPISGHATLYWYQQILGQGPKLLIQFQNNGVVDDSQLPKDRFSAERLKGVDSTLKIQPAKLEDSAVYLCASRPWGRDTGELFFGEGSRLTVL.